This note documents a single T cell receptor (beta chain) sequence. Authors' data handling: Using reference gene primer amplification, nucleated cell counts were estimated. Some clones are missing from TCRdb's copy, which holds only in-frame ones; the method was immunoSEQ multiplex PCR. V, J and clone size derive from that table, while D and trimming were established from the DNA sequence. The table has about 110,000 clones, over 75% seen once. The sample is drawn from a study of blood T cell repertoires in COVID-19. Overall study context: Samples came from the United States, Italy and Spain, spanning acute and convalescent COVID-19. Nucleic acid was either cDNA or gDNA, and it came from T cells, B-cell-depleted T cells, or PBMCs.

Germline-derived CDR1 and CDR2 are SGHTA and FQGTGA. The CDR3 extends over 12 amino acids. Deletions cut 8 bases from V and 10 bases from J, with 17 bases between. Sequenced material: peripheral blood. V usage is TRBV7-3 and J usage is TRBJ1-1; a weak D match, TRBD1 (5 bases). The TCR comes from a woman aged 70-85 years with acute or convalescent COVID-19. In nucleotides, the CDR3 is TGTGCCAGCCCCGGACACCCAAGGGGAGCTTTCTTT. It is translated as CASPGHPRGAFF.